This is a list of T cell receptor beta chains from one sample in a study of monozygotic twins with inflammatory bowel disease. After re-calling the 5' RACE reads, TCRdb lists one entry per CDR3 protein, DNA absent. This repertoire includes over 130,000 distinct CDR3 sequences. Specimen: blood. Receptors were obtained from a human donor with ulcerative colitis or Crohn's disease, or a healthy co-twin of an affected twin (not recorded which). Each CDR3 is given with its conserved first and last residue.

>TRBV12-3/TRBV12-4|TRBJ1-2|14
CASKPGEGFYGYTF
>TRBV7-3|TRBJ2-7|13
CASSQVYRAEQYF
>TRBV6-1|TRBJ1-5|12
CASNRGNQPQHF
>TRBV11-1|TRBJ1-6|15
CASSSRRPGVSPLHF
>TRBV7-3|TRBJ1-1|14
CASSLSGSLMEAFF
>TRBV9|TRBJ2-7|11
CASSARGEQYF
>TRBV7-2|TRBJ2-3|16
CASSFRDRASPDTQYF
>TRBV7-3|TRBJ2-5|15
CASSEDSGGSETQYF
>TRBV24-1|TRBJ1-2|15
CATSDAGTGNYGYTF
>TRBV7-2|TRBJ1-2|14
CASSLALQGYGYTF
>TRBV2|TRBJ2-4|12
CASSIIPNIQYF
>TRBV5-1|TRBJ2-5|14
CASSWGDSQETQYF
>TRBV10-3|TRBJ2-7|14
CAISEGQGGYEQYF
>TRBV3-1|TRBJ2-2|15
CASSHWDRNTGELFF
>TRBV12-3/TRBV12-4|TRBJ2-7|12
CASRSRGHEQYF
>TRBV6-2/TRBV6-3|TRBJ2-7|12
CASSYTSYEQYF
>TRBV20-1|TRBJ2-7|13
CSASRDRVYEQYF
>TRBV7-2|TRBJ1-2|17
CASSLATTRQGDYGYTF
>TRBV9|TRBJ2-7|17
CASSVEADRTRSYEQYF
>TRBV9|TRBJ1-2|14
CAGSVAGGNYGYTF
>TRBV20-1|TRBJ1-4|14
CSAREHQSGEKLFF
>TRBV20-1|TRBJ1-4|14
CSARPPHGNEKLFF
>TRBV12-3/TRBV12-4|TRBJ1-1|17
CASNLRGSGAMNTEAFF
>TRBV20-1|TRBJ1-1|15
CSAKTGQVLNTEAFF
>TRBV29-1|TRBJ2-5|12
CSVGRGKETQYF
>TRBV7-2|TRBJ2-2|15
CASSPRTGATGELFF
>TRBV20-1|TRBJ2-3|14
CSATGLAETYTQYF
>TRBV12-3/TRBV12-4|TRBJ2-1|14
CASIRTGTSVEQFF
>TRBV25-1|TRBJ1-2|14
CASSEYGRVDGYTF
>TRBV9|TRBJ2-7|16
CASSVATGQDMSEQYF
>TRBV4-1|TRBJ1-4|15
CASSQRTGGDEKLFF
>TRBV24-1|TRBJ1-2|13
CATSDETGDGYTF
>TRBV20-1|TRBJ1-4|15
CSAGDLAGNYEKLFF
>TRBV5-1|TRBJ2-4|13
CASSFRAKNIQYF
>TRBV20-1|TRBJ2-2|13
CSVIVANTGELFF
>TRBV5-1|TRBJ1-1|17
CASSSGQGLVMNTEAFF
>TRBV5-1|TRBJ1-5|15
CASSQGAGSNQPQHF
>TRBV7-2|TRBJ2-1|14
CASSLALGAGEQFF
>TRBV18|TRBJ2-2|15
CASKQGQSNTGELFF
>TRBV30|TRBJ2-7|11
CAWTQGYEQYF
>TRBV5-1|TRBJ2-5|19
CASSAKVDGTGGPRKTQYF
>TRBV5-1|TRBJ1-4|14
CASSRTATNEKLFF
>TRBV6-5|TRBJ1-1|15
CASSSGQGGYTEAFF
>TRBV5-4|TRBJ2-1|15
CASSFDRGQFNEQFF
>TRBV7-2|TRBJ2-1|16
CASSLKRNPPYNEQFF
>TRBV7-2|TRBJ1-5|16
CASSLQYRVSNQPQHF
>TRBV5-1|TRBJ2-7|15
CASSLDGTDAYEQYF
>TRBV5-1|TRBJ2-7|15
CASSLAVEAPYEQYF
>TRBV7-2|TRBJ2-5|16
CASSRGLAGVSETQYF
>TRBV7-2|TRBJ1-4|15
CASSLVWGDNEKLFF
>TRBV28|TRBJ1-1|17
CASSLRPGTGANTEAFF
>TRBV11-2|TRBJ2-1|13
CASGDRVTHEQFF
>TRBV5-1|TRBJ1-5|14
CASSLTGGSQPQHF
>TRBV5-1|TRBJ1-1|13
CASSKTVNTEAFF
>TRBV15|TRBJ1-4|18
CATSRDPWTDATNEKLFF
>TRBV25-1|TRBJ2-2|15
CASSVAGPNTGELFF
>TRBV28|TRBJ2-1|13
CASSLTGVDEQFF